A single sample gave rise to the 20 T cell receptor beta chains below, sequenced in a study of shared clonotypes between healthy human individuals. TCRdb keeps only in-frame clones here, not all; method: immunoSEQ multiplex PCR. The table includes around 980,000 clones, approximately 78% detected once. Specimen: memory CD4+ T cells from PBMCs. Subset noted: CD45RA-negative fraction. All receptors come from a man between 18 and 29 years old in good health. Some clones in this sample may be carry-over from other donors' samples.

This clone was recorded only once. The rearrangement links TRBV28 to TRBJ2-6; the D gene is possibly TRBD2 (5 bases). Germline loops: CDR1 MDHEN, CDR2 SYDVKM. With 6 bases removed from V and 4 bases from J, the gap between germline ends came to 31 bases. This CDR3 is 21 amino acids long. CDR3 nucleotide sequence: TGTGCCAGCAGCTTTCTCGGATCTGCGATGGGAGATGGTGGCGGGGCCAACGTCCTGACTTTC. This gives the protein CASSFLGSAMGDGGGANVLTF.

The gene calls are TRBV6-6 and TRBJ1-1; D uncertain. Trimming stripped 11 bases from V and 4 bases from J, with 11 bases between. Looked up from germline, CDR1 is MNHNY and CDR2 is SVGAGI (reference sequence). This CDR3 region has 11 residues. The CDR3 DNA reads TGTGCCTCACGCCGGGGCACTGAAGCTTTCTTT. Amino acid sequence: CASRRGTEAFF.

The V gene is TRBV4-1, the J gene TRBJ2-2, with 9 nucleotides matching TRBD2. V dropped 3 bases and J dropped 5; count of bases not matched to a gene: 13. The CDR3 is 18 amino acids. Germline CDR1 MGHRA, CDR2 YSYEKL. CDR3 region: CASSQESLSGSKTGELFF. The CDR3 DNA reads TGCGCCAGCAGCCAGGAATCCCTTAGCGGGAGTAAAACCGGGGAGCTGTTTTTT.

The chain has TRBV2 and TRBJ2-2; no clear D gene. Trimming removed 7 bases from V and 0 bases from J, with 9 bases in between. This CDR3 has 14 amino acids. CDR1 and CDR2 (germline): SNHLY, FYNNEI. CDR3 coding DNA: TGTGCCAGCATCCCCGCTGCGAACACCGGGGAGCTGTTTTTT. It translates to CASIPAANTGELFF. Looking up the rest from reference TRBV2 and TRBJ2-2 gives the full variable domain: EPEVTQTPSHQVTQMGQEVILRCVPISNHLYFYWYRQILGQKVEFLVSFYNNEISEKSEIFDDQFSVERPDGSNFTLKIRSTKLEDSAMYFCASIPAANTGELFFGEGSRLTVL.

This chain links TRBV11-2 with TRBJ2-1, with 7 bases matching TRBD2. There are 14 residues in the CDR3. The germline CDR1 and CDR2 sequences are SGHAT and FQNNGV. Unmatched junction bases numbered 6, after V lost 8 bases and J lost 2 bases. CDR3 residues: CASRGRAAYNEQFF. CDR3 DNA sequence: TGTGCCAGCCGGGGGAGGGCAGCCTACAATGAGCAGTTCTTC. Combining the CDR3 with reference TRBV11-2 and TRBJ2-1 gives the whole variable domain EAGVAQSPRYKIIEKRQSVAFWCNPISGHATLYWYQQILGQGPKLLIQFQNNGVVDDSQLPKDRFSAERLKGVDSTLKIQPAKLEDSAVYLCASRGRAAYNEQFFGPGTRLTVL.

This clone was counted only a few times. The chain joins TRBV7-2 to TRBJ1-2, with 10 positions matching TRBD1. V dropped 5 bases and J dropped 3; count of bases not matched to a gene: 9. CDR1 SGHTA and CDR2 FQGNSA come from the germline V gene. CDR3 length equals 16 residues. Here the CDR3 reads CASSPEGTGAHYGYTF. The CDR3 DNA sequence: TGTGCCAGCAGCCCGGAAGGGACAGGGGCCCACTATGGCTACACCTTC.

V gene TRBV5-1 combines with J gene TRBJ2-6; D unresolved. CDR1 SGHRS and CDR2 YFSETQ come from the germline V gene. Trimming left V 3 bases short and J 0 bases short, with 7 bases between. This CDR3 region has 15 residues. CDR3 amino acids: CASSSLASGANVLTF. Written as DNA, the CDR3 is TGCGCCAGCAGCTCTTTAGCCTCTGGGGCCAACGTCCTGACTTTC.

This clone turned up a few times. The rearrangement links TRBV2 to TRBJ2-3; TRBD2 is a possible D gene (5 bases). CDR3 length equals 15 residues. Germline V gene data show CDR1 as SNHLY and CDR2 as FYNNEI. Trimming cost V 3 bases and J 2 bases, with 12 bases left between them. The CDR3 is CASSDLLAFTDTQYF. DNA of the CDR3: TGTGCCAGCAGTGATCTTCTAGCCTTCACAGATACGCAGTATTTT.

A single count supports this clone. V gene TRBV21-1 combines with J gene TRBJ2-2; TRBD1 reflects the table's D call only, with no check against the DNA. TRBV21-1 is given as a pseudogene. The CDR3 sequence is 14 residues long. The CDR3 reads CASRRSGSGGELFF. CDR3 coding DNA: TGTGCCAGCAGGAGATCAGGGTCGGGCGGGGAGCTGTTTTTT.

Notes on this clone: Other DNA sequences within the sample encode an identical CDR3. V is TRBV18 and J is TRBJ2-2; no clear D. Germline loops: CDR1 KGHSH, CDR2 LQKENI. The CDR3 spans 14 residues. V was cut by 2 bases and J by 4 bases, with 8 bases left in between. Here the CDR3 DNA reads TGTGCCAGCTCACCAGGGGTCGGCACCGGGGAGCTGTTTTTT. Protein sequence: CASSPGVGTGELFF.

A note on this clone: A much bigger clone sits one base away, suggesting this may be a read error. The chain uses TRBV15 and TRBJ1-3, with D hard to call. CDR1 is LNHNV, CDR2 YYDKDF, per germline (reference sequence). The CDR3 is made up of 16 amino acids. The CDR3 DNA is TGTGCCACCAGCAGAGATCCGGGAACCTCTAGAAACACCATATATTTT. It is translated as CATSRDPGTSRNTIYF.

The genes are TRBV7-2 and TRBJ2-7; D unclear. The CDR3 is 13 residues long. CDR1 SGHTA and CDR2 FQGNSA come from the germline V gene. Between the trimmed V and J ends, which lost 2 bases and 2 bases, there was a span of 7 bases. Written as DNA, the CDR3 is TGTGCCAGCAGCTTACTCTATGCCTACGAGCAGTACTTC. Translation: CASSLLYAYEQYF.

The rearrangement links TRBV11-3 to TRBJ2-2, with 11 positions matching TRBD1. Germline CDR1 and CDR2: SGHNT and YENEEA. V lost 5 bases to trimming and J lost 6 bases; unmatched junction nucleotides: 5. The CDR3 contains 15 residues. CDR3 protein: CASSRDRGNSGELFF. The CDR3 coding sequence is TGTGCCAGCAGCCGGGACAGGGGGAATTCCGGGGAGCTGTTTTTT.

The chain links TRBV5-1 to TRBJ1-3, with a possible D match to TRBD1 (6 bases). Per germline, CDR1 SGHRS and CDR2 YFSETQ. The CDR3 totals 17 residues. Between the trimmed V and J ends, which lost 5 bases and 0 bases, there was a span of 18 bases. CDR3 amino acids: CASSPSAGTTSGNTIYF. CDR3 DNA sequence: TGCGCCAGCAGTCCCAGCGCCGGGACAACCTCTGGAAACACCATATATTTT.

The chain combines TRBV29-1 with TRBJ2-1; TRBD1 aligns across 7 bases. V lost 7 bases and J lost 3; bases outside the gene matches: 9. Germline CDR1 SQVTM, CDR2 ANQGSEA. CDR3 length: 14 residues. The CDR3 sequence: CSAAGTAYYNEQFF. CDR3 nucleotide sequence: TGCAGCGCTGCCGGGACAGCCTACTACAATGAGCAGTTCTTC.

The chain has TRBV4-2 and TRBJ1-5, with D tentatively TRBD1 (5 bases). Germline loops: CDR1 LGHNA, CDR2 YNFKEQ. CDR3 length: 13 residues. V lost 7 bases and J lost 5, with 12 bases in between. The CDR3: CASTSGSHQPQHF. The CDR3 DNA reads TGTGCCAGCACCTCAGGGAGCCATCAGCCCCAGCATTTT.

This rearrangement joins TRBV11-2 to TRBJ1-1, with a tentative D call TRBD1 (5 bases). The V and J ends lost 0 bases and 0 bases respectively, with 8 bases between them. This CDR3 has 15 residues. The germline V gene encodes CDR1 SGHAT and CDR2 FQNNGV. In DNA form, the CDR3 reads TGTGCCAGCAGCTTAGATGGCAGGGTGAACACTGAAGCTTTCTTT. Translated: CASSLDGRVNTEAFF.

The rearrangement links TRBV10-3 to TRBJ2-4; D may be TRBD2 (5 bases). Deletions cut 11 bases from V and 0 bases from J, with 11 bases between. CDR1 is ENHRY, CDR2 SYGVKD, per germline. The CDR3 extends over 13 amino acids. The CDR3: CAVGSGAKNIQYF. The CDR3 nucleotides are TGTGCCGTGGGCAGCGGAGCCAAAAACATTCAGTACTTC.

This chain uses TRBV6-1 with TRBJ2-7; TRBD1 agrees at 9 bases. The CDR3 spans 14 residues. The germline gives CDR1 MNHNS, CDR2 SASEGT. The ends lost 7 bases at V and 7 bases at J; junction bases unmatched: 11. CDR3 residues: CASIRDRESLEQYF. The CDR3 DNA is TGTGCCAGCATAAGGGACAGGGAATCGTTGGAGCAGTACTTC.

V usage is TRBV25-1 and J usage is TRBJ2-3; 8 bases map to TRBD2. Germline CDR1 is MGHDK and CDR2 is SYGVNS. This CDR3 spans 14 amino acids. The J segment lost 4 bases and the V segment lost 4 bases, leaving 4 bases of the junction unmatched. As DNA, the CDR3 is TGTGCCAGCAGTGCAGCGGGAGCGGCAGATACGCAGTATTTT. Residues: CASSAAGAADTQYF.